The 10 T cell receptor beta chains in this list originate from one sample, sequenced in a study of blood T cell repertoires in COVID-19 (TCRdb year 2020). Library preparation used the immunoSEQ multiplex PCR assay. TCRdb's version of the immuneACCESS table is confined to in-frame rearrangements and falls short of the full clone set. An unresolved V gene accounts for under half of the shortfall where checked; the remainder is of unknown origin. The sample has approximately 360,000 clones on record, around 87% of them singletons. Roughly 2% of the sample lies in the top ten. Material for sequencing was PBMCs or T cells enriched from blood (not recorded which). The source of these receptors is a man aged 35-49 years in a cohort exposed to, infected with or recovered from COVID-19 (not recorded which).

The V gene is TRBV2, the J gene TRBJ1-5; D is undetermined. The V and J ends lost 7 bases and 3 bases respectively, with 10 bases between them. CDR3 length: 13 amino acids. Looked up from germline, CDR1 is SNHLY and CDR2 is FYNNEI. The CDR3 reads CASNWADNQPQHF. As DNA, the CDR3 is TGTGCCAGCAATTGGGCAGACAATCAGCCCCAGCATTTT.

Written as DNA, the CDR3 is TGTGCCAGCAGCGCACCAACAACCAAGGACAGGACGAATGGCTACACCTTC. This gives the protein CASSAPTTKDRTNGYTF. The chain couples TRBV28 to TRBJ1-2, with 7 bases aligning to TRBD1. J lost 6 bases, V lost 6 bases, and 19 bases had no gene match. The length of the CDR3 is 17 residues. Germline-derived CDR1 and CDR2 are MDHEN and SYDVKM.

The rearrangement joins TRBV27 to TRBJ1-5, with D maybe TRBD1 (6 bases). V was trimmed by 5 bases and J by 7 bases, leaving 12 bases between them. The CDR3 is made up of 13 amino acids. CDR1 and CDR2 (germline): MNHEY, SMNVEV (reference sequence). The CDR3 sequence is CASSPAGAQPQHF. CDR3 nucleotide sequence: TGTGCCAGCAGTCCCGCGGGGGCCCAGCCCCAGCATTTT.

The chain couples TRBV2 to TRBJ2-5; perhaps TRBD2 as D (6 bases). The germline V gene encodes CDR1 SNHLY and CDR2 FYNNEI. V lost 10 bases and J 7 bases, leaving 16 bases between the germline ends. This CDR3 region has 12 residues. The chain's CDR3 is CATVRESRTQYF. The CDR3 coding sequence is TGTGCCACCGTACGGGAGTCACGGACCCAGTACTTC.

The chain links TRBV14 to TRBJ2-2, with 9 bases lining up with TRBD1. Germline CDR1 and CDR2: SGHDN and FVKESK. V shed 4 bases and J 1 base; nucleotides not matched to a gene: 4. CDR3 length: 16 residues. The CDR3 here is CASSPMGQGNTGELFF. Here the CDR3 DNA reads TGTGCCAGCAGCCCGATGGGACAGGGGAACACCGGGGAGCTGTTTTTT.

This clone occurred once. This sequence joins TRBV15 and TRBJ1-3; possible D gene TRBD1, 5 bases. The V gene lost 3 bases and the J gene lost 1 base, with 10 bases spanning the gap. Germline CDR1 LNHNV, CDR2 YYDKDF (reference sequence). This CDR3 is 15 amino acids long. The CDR3 loop is CATSSRGLSGNTIYF. The DNA of the CDR3 is TGTGCCACCAGCAGTCGGGGGTTATCTGGAAACACCATATATTTT.

This chain links TRBV7-9 with TRBJ2-3, with D possibly matching TRBD2 (5 bases). Germline-derived CDR1 and CDR2 are SEHNR and FQNEAQ (reference sequence). This CDR3 contains 14 residues. Trimming took 3 bases from V and 6 from J, leaving 13 bases between them. CDR3 DNA: TGTGCCAGCAGCTTCCGAGGACTTGATGATACGCAGTATTTT. The encoded protein is CASSFRGLDDTQYF.

For this clone: This same CDR3 is encoded by further DNA sequences in the sample. The chain joins TRBV5-1 to TRBJ1-5, with D perhaps matching TRBD1 (6 bases). This CDR3 is built from 13 residues. Germline assignment: CDR1 SGHRS and CDR2 YFSETQ. The V gene lost 1 base and the J gene lost 7 bases, with 9 bases spanning the gap. This CDR3 reads CASSLTGNQPQHF. CDR3 DNA sequence: TGCGCCAGCAGCTTGACAGGGAACCAGCCCCAGCATTTT. Full variable domain (outside the CDR3, taken from reference TRBV5-1 and TRBJ1-5): KAGVTQTPRYLIKTRGQQVTLSCSPISGHRSVSWYQQTPGQGLQFLFEYFSETQRNKGNFPGRFSGRQFSNSRSEMNVSTLELGDSALYLCASSLTGNQPQHFGDGTRLSIL.

The rearrangement links TRBV19 to TRBJ1-5; 10 nucleotides align to TRBD1. Germline-derived CDR1 and CDR2 are LNHDA and SQIVND (reference sequence). V lost 5 bases to trimming and J lost 2 bases; unmatched junction nucleotides: 6. This CDR3 is 16 amino acids long. DNA of the CDR3: TGTGCCAGTAGTTGGGGACAGGGGAACCGCAATCAGCCCCAGCATTTT. This codes for CASSWGQGNRNQPQHF.

Notes on this clone: The same CDR3 arises from other DNA sequences in this sample as well. V is TRBV5-1 and J is TRBJ1-3; D is undetermined. Germline CDR1 is SGHRS and CDR2 is YFSETQ. The CDR3 totals 14 residues. V was clipped by 4 bases and J by 0 bases, with 8 bases between them. The CDR3 protein is CASSPQSSGNTIYF. In DNA form, the CDR3 reads TGCGCCAGCAGCCCACAGAGCTCTGGAAACACCATATATTTT.